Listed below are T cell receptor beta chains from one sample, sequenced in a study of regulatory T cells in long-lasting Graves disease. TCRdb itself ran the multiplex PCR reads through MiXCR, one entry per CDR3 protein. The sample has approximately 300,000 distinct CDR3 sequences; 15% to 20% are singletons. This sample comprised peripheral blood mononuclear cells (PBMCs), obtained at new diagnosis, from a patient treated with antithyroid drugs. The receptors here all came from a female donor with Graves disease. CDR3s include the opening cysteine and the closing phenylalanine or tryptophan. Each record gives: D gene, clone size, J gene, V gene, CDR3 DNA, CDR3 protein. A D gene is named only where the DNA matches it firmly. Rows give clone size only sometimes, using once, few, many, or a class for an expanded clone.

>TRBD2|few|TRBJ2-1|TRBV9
TGTGCCAGCAGCGTTAGCGGGAGAAGCAATGAGCAGTTCTTC
CASSVSGRSNEQFF
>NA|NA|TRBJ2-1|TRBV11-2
TGTGCCAGCAGCGTAGACTTCGGGGTCCTATCCTACAATGAGCAGTTCTTC
CASSVDFGVLSYNEQFF
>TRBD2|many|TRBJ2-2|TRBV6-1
TGTGCCAGCAGTGAAGCTCGGGGGGTCTTCAAGATCGGACCCGGGGAGCTGTTTTTT
CASSEARGVFKIGPGELFF
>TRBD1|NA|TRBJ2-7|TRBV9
TGTGCCAGCAGCGTAGGGCCGGGACAGGGTGACGAGCAGTACTTC
CASSVGPGQGDEQYF
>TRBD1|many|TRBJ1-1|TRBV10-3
TGTGCCTCCGGACAGGGGGCAAGGGGGGGGATTTACACTGAAGCTTTCTTT
CASGQGARGGIYTEAFF
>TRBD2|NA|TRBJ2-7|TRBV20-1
TGCAGTGCTAGCCCCAGACTAGCGGGAGCTGGCGAGCAGTACTTC
CSASPRLAGAGEQYF
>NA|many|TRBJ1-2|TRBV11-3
TGTGCCAGCAGCTTAGAACTGGCCCCCGCAGGGCGGTCCTATGGCTACACCTTC
CASSLELAPAGRSYGYTF
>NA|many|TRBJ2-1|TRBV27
TGTGCCAGCAGTTTTGTATCGTCGGGGTTATATACGGAGCAGTTCTTC
CASSFVSSGLYTEQFF
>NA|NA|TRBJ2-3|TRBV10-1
TGCGCCAGCTTTACCCATGACGGCACAGATACGCAGTATTTT
CASFTHDGTDTQYF
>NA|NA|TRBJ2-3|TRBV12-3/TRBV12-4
TGTGCCAGCAGTTTATCGGCCAGCAGCACAGATACGCAGTATTTT
CASSLSASSTDTQYF
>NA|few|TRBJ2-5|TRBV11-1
TGTGCCAGCAGCTTAGGAGCAGGGAGCGAGACCCAGTACTTC
CASSLGAGSETQYF
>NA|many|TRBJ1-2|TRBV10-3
TGTGCCATCAGTGATTCGGGGGGCGGAGGCTACACCTTC
CAISDSGGGGYTF
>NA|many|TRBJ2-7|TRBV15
TGTGCCACCAGCAGAGTAGGGGGGAGGGCCGGCGAGCAGTACTTC
CATSRVGGRAGEQYF
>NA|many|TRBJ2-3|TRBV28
TGTGCCAGCAGCGCCCTTACGGATACGCAGTATTTT
CASSALTDTQYF
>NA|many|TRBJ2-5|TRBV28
TGTGCCAGCGGAGGGAACGACGGACAAGAGACCCAGTACTTC
CASGGNDGQETQYF